This T cell receptor beta chain was sequenced in a study of shared clonotypes between healthy human individuals. Profiling relied on immunoSEQ multiplex PCR, and the TCRdb table lists in-frame clones only, not all of them. This table holds about 1.1 million clones, 60% to 80% found once. Study-level findings and limits: The rarefaction results pointed to incomplete sorted-subset sequencing despite large depth.

Points on this clone: Its antigen is currently unknown.

Trimming took off 5 bases at V and 10 bases at J, with 18 bases between the two ends. Germline loops: CDR1 SEHNR, CDR2 FQNEAQ (reference sequence). The CDR3 loop spans 14 amino acids. Material: memory CD4+ T cells from PBMCs. Subset described: CD45RA-negative fraction. This TCR derives from a man aged 18 to 29 in good health. Some clones in this sample may be carry-over from other donors' samples. This chain connects TRBV7-9 to TRBJ2-1; D is tentatively TRBD1 or TRBD2 (5 bases each). CDR3 sequence reads: CASSDTRGQKEQFF. In DNA form, the CDR3 reads TGTGCCAGCAGCGATACACGGGGCCAAAAGGAGCAGTTCTTC.